This TCR beta chain came from a study of T cell changes during pregnancy in multiple sclerosis. Trimming pared 9 bases from V and 6 bases from J, leaving 19 bases between. This CDR3 is built from 14 residues. Per the germline V gene, CDR1 is SGHNT and CDR2 is YYREEE (reference sequence). Here immunoSEQ multiplex PCR was the method, and the copy in TCRdb shows in-frame clones only, minus some. The sample records around 63,000 clones, 90% to 95% being singletons. This TCR was sampled from a female donor in good health, enrolled as a control in a pregnancy study. The material sequenced was peripheral blood, taken in the third trimester of pregnancy. The V and J genes are TRBV5-4 and TRBJ1-5; D remains ambiguous. CDR3 nucleotides: TGTGCCACCAGTTCGGACCCCCGGGGTCAGCCCCAGCATTTT. Translated, it gives CATSSDPRGQPQHF.